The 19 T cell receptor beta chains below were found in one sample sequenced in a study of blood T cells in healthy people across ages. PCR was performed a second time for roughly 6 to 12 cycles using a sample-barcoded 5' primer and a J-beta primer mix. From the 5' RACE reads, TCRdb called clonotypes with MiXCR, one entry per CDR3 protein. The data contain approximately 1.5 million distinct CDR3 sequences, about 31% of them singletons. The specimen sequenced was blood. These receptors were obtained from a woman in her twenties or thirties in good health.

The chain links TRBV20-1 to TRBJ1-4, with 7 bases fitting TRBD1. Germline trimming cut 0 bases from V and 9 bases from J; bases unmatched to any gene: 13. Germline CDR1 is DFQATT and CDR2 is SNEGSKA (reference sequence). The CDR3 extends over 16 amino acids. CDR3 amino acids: CSARDRLGRGTKKLFF. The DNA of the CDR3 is TGCAGTGCTAGAGATAGACTGGGCAGGGGGACTAAAAAACTGTTTTTT.

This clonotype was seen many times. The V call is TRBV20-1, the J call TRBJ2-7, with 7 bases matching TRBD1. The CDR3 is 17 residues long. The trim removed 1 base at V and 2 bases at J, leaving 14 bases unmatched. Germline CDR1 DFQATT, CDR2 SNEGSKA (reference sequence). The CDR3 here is CSARVQTGPKLTYEQYF. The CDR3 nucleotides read TGCAGTGCTAGAGTCCAGACAGGGCCTAAGCTCACCTACGAGCAGTACTTC.

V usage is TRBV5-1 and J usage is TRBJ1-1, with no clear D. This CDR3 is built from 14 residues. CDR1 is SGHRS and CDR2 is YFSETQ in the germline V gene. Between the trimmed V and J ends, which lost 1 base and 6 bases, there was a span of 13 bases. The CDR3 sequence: CASSLWETNAEAFF. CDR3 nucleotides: TGCGCCAGCAGCTTGTGGGAGACCAACGCTGAAGCTTTCTTT.

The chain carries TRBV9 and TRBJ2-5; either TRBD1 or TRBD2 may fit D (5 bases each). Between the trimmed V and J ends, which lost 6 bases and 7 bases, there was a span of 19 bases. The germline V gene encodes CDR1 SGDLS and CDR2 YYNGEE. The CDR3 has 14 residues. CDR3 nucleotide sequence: TGTGCCAGCAATCTTGGGGGAGCCGGGCGGACCCAGTACTTC. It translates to CASNLGGAGRTQYF.

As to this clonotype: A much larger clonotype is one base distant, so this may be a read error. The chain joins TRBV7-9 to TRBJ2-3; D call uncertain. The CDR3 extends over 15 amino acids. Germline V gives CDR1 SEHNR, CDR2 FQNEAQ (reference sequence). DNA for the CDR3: TGTGCCAGCAGCTCCGGCCAAAACCCCACAGATACGCGGTATTTT. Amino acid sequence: CASSSGQNPTDTRYF.

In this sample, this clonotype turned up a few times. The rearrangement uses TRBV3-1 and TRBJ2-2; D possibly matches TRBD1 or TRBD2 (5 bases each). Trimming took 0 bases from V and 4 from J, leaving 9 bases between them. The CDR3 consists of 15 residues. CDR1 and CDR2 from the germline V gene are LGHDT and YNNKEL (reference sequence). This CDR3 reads CASSQDGAFTGELFF. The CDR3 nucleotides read TGTGCCAGCAGCCAAGACGGGGCCTTCACCGGGGAGCTGTTTTTT.

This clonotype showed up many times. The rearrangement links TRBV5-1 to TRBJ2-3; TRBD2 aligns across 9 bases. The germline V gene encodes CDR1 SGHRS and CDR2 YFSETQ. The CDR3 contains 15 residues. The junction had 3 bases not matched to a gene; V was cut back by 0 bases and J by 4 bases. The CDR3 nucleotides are TGCGCCAGCAGCTTGGGACTAGCGGTGGCAGATACGCAGTATTTT. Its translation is CASSLGLAVADTQYF. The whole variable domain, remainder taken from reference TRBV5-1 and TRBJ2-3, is KAGVTQTPRYLIKTRGQQVTLSCSPISGHRSVSWYQQTPGQGLQFLFEYFSETQRNKGNFPGRFSGRQFSNSRSEMNVSTLELGDSALYLCASSLGLAVADTQYFGPGTRLTVL.

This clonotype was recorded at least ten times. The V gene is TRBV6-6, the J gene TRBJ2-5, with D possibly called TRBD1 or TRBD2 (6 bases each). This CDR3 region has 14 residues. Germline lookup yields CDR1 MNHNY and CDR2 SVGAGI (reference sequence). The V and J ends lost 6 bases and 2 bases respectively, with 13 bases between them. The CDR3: CASRGGRMQETQYF. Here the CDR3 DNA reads TGTGCCAGCAGGGGGGGCCGCATGCAAGAGACCCAGTACTTC.

The CDR3 loop is CASFGGRADTQYF. CDR3 in DNA: TGTGCCAGCTTTGGAGGCCGTGCAGATACGCAGTATTTT. The V gene is TRBV11-2, the J gene TRBJ2-3, with a tentative D call TRBD2 (5 bases). Germline CDR1 is SGHAT and CDR2 is FQNNGV. Deletions cut 8 bases from V and 4 bases from J, with 13 bases between. CDR3 length: 13 residues.

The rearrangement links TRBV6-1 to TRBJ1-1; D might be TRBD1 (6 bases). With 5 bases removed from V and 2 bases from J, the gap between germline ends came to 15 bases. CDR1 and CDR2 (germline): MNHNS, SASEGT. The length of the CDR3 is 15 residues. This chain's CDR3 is CASSTGYGSNTEAFF. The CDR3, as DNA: TGTGCCAGCAGTACAGGGTATGGTTCAAACACTGAAGCTTTCTTT.

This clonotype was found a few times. CDR3 bases: TGTGCCAGCAGCTTAACGGGGCCTAGCGGGAAGAATGAGCAGTTCTTC. Encoded protein: CASSLTGPSGKNEQFF. V is TRBV7-3 and J is TRBJ2-1, with 9 bases aligning to TRBD2. Losses at the gene ends were 0 bases for V and 7 bases for J; bases not matched to a gene: 7. The CDR3 consists of 16 residues. Looked up from germline, CDR1 is SGHTA and CDR2 is FQGTGA.

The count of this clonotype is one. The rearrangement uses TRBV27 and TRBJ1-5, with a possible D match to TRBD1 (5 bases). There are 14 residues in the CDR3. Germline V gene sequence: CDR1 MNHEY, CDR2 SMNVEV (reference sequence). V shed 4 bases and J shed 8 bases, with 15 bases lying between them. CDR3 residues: CASSWVQGGKPQHF. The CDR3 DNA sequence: TGTGCCAGCAGTTGGGTCCAGGGAGGGAAGCCCCAGCATTTT.

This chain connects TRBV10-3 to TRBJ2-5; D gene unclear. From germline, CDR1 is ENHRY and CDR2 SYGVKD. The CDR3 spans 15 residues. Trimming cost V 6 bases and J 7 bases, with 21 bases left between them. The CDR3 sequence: CAIRTDRVSGGTQYF. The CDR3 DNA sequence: TGTGCCATCAGGACCGATAGGGTCTCCGGCGGGACCCAGTACTTC.

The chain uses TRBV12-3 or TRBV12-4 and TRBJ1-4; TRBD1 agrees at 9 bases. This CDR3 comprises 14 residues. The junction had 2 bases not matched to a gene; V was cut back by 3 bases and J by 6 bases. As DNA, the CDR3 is TGTGCCAGCAGTTTCAGGACAGGGGATGAAAAACTGTTTTTT. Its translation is CASSFRTGDEKLFF.

CDR3 bases: TGTGCCAGCAGTTCCGTAAACAGGGAAGAGACCCAGTACTTC. Protein sequence: CASSSVNREETQYF. The chain employs TRBV28 and TRBJ2-5, with D possibly TRBD1 on 6 matching bases. The CDR3 is 14 residues long. The germline gives CDR1 MDHEN, CDR2 SYDVKM. The V end was cut by 4 bases, the J end by 3 bases, with 12 bases between.

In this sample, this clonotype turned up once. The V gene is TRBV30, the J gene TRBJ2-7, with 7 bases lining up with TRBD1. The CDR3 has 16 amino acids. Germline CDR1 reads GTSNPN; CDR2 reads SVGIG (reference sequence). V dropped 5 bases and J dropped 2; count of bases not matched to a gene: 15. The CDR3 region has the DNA TGTGCCTGGTCGCCCTCAACCGGGACAGCGACCTACGAGCAGTACTTC. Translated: CAWSPSTGTATYEQYF.

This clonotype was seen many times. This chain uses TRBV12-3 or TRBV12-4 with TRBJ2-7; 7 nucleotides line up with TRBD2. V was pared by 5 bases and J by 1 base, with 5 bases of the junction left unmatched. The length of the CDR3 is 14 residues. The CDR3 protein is CASSPGTTSYEQYF. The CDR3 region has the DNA TGTGCCAGCAGTCCAGGGACTACGTCCTACGAGCAGTACTTC.

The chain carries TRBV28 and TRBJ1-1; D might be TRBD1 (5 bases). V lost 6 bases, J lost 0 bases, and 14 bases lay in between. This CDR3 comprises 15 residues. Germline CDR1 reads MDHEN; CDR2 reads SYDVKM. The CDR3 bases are TGTGCCAGCAGCACCATCTCGACAGTGAACACTGAAGCTTTCTTT. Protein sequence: CASSTISTVNTEAFF.

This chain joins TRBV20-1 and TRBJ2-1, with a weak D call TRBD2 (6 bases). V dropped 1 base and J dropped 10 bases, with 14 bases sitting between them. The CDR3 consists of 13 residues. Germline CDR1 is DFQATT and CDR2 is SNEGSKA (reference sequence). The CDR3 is CSARARGGIEQFF. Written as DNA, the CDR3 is TGCAGTGCTAGAGCCAGAGGCGGGATAGAGCAGTTCTTC.